This T cell receptor (beta chain) appears in the sequencing data of a study of blood T cell dynamics during melanoma immunotherapy. Across the whole study: Metastatic melanoma patients received first-line pembrolizumab or nivolumab plus ipilimumab.

The table came from immunoSEQ multiplex PCR; TCRdb's copy has only in-frame clones and leaves some out. Among 6,600 or so clones, 80% were seen once, and the ten largest hold roughly 30%. The time point denotes: pre-treatment baseline. This sequence was found in a human donor with melanoma. Sequencing was performed on blood, taken from a patient treated with checkpoint blockade.

The CDR3 spells CASSLYADYEQYF. The DNA of the CDR3 is TGTGCCAGCAGCTTATACGCCGACTACGAGCAGTACTTC. The genes are TRBV11-3 and TRBJ2-7; no reliable D call. V was pared by 2 bases and J by 3 bases, with 8 bases between. The CDR3 is made up of 13 amino acids. Germline V gene sequence: CDR1 SGHNT, CDR2 YENEEA.